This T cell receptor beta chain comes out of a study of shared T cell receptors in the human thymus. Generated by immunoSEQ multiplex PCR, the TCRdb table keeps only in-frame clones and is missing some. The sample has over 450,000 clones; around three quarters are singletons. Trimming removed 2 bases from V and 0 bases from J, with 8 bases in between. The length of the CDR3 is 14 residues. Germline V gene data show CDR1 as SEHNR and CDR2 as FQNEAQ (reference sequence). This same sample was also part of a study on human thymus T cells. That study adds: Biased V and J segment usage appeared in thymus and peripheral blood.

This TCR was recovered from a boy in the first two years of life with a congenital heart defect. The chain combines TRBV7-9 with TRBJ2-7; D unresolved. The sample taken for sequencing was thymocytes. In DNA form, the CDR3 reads TGTGCCAGCAGCTTATCTAGGAGCTCCTACGAGCAGTACTTC. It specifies CASSLSRSSYEQYF.